Below, 2 T cell receptor beta chains from the same sample are listed, as sequenced in a study of cytotoxic CD8 clonotypes in ibrutinib-treated CLL. TCRdb's copy holds only in-frame clones and misses some; the assay was immunoSEQ multiplex PCR. The data contain 35,000 to 55,000 clones, about two thirds of them singletons. The source was PBMCs, collected after 12 months of ibrutinib treatment. The receptor source for this set is a human donor with chronic lymphocytic leukemia.

This clone appeared a few times. V and J are TRBV20-1 and TRBJ2-3; D call uncertain. The CDR3 loop spans 10 amino acids. Germline lookup yields CDR1 DFQATT and CDR2 SNEGSKA (reference sequence). The V and J ends lost 3 bases and 7 bases respectively, with 5 bases between them. CDR3 sequence (DNA): TGCAGTGCTAGCACGAATACGCAGTATTTT. Translated, it gives CSASTNTQYF.

The V and J genes are TRBV4-1 and TRBJ2-2, with 8 bases matching TRBD1. CDR1 and CDR2 (germline): MGHRA, YSYEKL. This CDR3 has 16 residues. Germline trimming cut 2 bases from V and 5 bases from J; bases unmatched to any gene: 7. This CDR3 is CASSQSPGQATGELFF. The DNA for the CDR3 is TGCGCCAGCAGCCAAAGCCCGGGACAGGCTACCGGGGAGCTGTTTTTT.